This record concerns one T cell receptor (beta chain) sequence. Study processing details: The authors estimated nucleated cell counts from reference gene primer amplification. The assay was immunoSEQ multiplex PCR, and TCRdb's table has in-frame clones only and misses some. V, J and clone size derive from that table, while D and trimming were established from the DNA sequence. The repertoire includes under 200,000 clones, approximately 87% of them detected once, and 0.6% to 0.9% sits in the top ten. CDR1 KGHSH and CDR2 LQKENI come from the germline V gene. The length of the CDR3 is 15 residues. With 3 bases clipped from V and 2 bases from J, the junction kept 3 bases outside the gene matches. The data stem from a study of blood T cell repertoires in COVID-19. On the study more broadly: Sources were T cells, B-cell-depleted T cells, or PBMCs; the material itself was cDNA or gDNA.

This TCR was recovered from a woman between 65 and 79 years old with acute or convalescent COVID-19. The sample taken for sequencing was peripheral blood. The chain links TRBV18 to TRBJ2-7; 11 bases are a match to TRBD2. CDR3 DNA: TGTGCCAGCTCACCTAGCGGGGGGGGGCCCTACGAGCAGTACTTC. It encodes CASSPSGGGPYEQYF. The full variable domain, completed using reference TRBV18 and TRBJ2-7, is NAGVMQNPRHLVRRRGQEARLRCSPMKGHSHVYWYRQLPEEGLKFMVYLQKENIIDESGMPKERFSAEFPKEGPSILRIQQVVRGDSAAYFCASSPSGGGPYEQYFGPGTRLTVT.